This paragraph covers one T cell receptor (beta chain) sequence. Germline assignment: CDR1 MRHNA and CDR2 SNTAGT. CDR3 length equals 14 residues. V lost 6 bases to trimming and J lost 4 bases; unmatched junction nucleotides: 5. Sequencing was performed with immunoSEQ multiplex PCR; in TCRdb, only in-frame clones are kept and a portion is missing. The profile shows some 140,000 clones, about 91% of them singletons. These data come from a study of T cell responses to AZD1222 COVID-19 vaccine. The receptor comes from an adult in good health. Source: peripheral blood, taken on day 0 of AZD1222 vaccination. The chain is built from TRBV6-4 and TRBJ1-1; the match to TRBD1 covers 10 bases. This CDR3 is CASRETGGVTEAFF. CDR3 DNA sequence: TGTGCCAGCAGGGAGACAGGGGGCGTCACTGAAGCTTTCTTT.